The 24 T cell receptor beta chains in this list originate from one sample, sequenced in a study of OX40 agonist ivuxolimab in advanced cancers. Sequencing was performed with immunoSEQ multiplex PCR; in TCRdb, only in-frame clones are kept and a portion is missing. The repertoire holds approximately 90,000 clones, with around 90% as singletons. Sequences were derived from CD4+ or CD8+ T cells sorted from blood, sampled in a trial of the OX40 agonist ivuxolimab. These receptors came from an adult with an advanced solid tumor such as melanoma, head and neck, liver or kidney cancer.

V and J are TRBV19 and TRBJ1-2; a possible D gene is TRBD1 (5 bases). V lost 5 bases and J 4 bases, leaving 14 bases between the germline ends. The CDR3 runs 14 residues. CDR1 is LNHDA, CDR2 SQIVND, per germline (reference sequence). The DNA of the CDR3 is TGTGCCAGTAGTCCGGGGACGGTTGTCTATGGCTACACCTTC. As protein: CASSPGTVVYGYTF.

This CDR3 reads CASSLQANQPQHF. The CDR3 bases are TGTGCCAGCAGCTTACAGGCAAACCAGCCCCAGCATTTT. This sequence joins TRBV7-3 and TRBJ1-5; the D is unclear. Trimming cost V 2 bases and J 7 bases, with 9 bases left between them. The CDR3 is made up of 13 amino acids. Germline V lookup: CDR1 SGHTA, CDR2 FQGTGA.

The chain uses TRBV6-5 and TRBJ2-5; TRBD2 aligns across 10 bases. Trimming removed 0 bases from V and 5 bases from J; junction bases left unmatched: 3. The germline V gene encodes CDR1 MNHEY and CDR2 SVGAGI. The CDR3 consists of 15 residues. The chain's CDR3 is CASSYSLAGIETQYF. CDR3 DNA sequence: TGTGCCAGCAGTTACTCACTAGCGGGAATCGAGACCCAGTACTTC.

This sequence joins TRBV7-9 and TRBJ2-3; no clear D gene. Germline V gene data show CDR1 as SEHNR and CDR2 as FQNEAQ (reference sequence). The V gene lost 9 bases and the J gene lost 5 bases, with 9 bases spanning the gap. The CDR3 sequence is 11 residues long. CDR3 coding DNA: TGTGCCAGTTCGGAGAGAGATACGCAGTATTTT. It codes for CASSERDTQYF.

V gene TRBV11-2 combines with J gene TRBJ2-2, with no clear D. This CDR3 comprises 16 residues. Trimming removed 1 base at V and 1 base at J, with 10 bases between. Germline values: CDR1 SGHAT, CDR2 FQNNGV. The CDR3: CASSLVIALNTGELFF. The DNA for the CDR3 is TGTGCCAGCAGCTTAGTAATAGCTTTGAACACCGGGGAGCTGTTTTTT.

V is TRBV7-3 and J is TRBJ2-1; D call uncertain. CDR1 is SGHTA and CDR2 is FQGTGA in the germline V gene. The CDR3 totals 14 residues. V was clipped by 8 bases and J by 7 bases, with 18 bases between them. In nucleotides, the CDR3 is TGTGCCAGCCAGCCGGGTCTCAACCAGAATGAGCAGTTCTTC. Its translation: CASQPGLNQNEQFF.

The chain uses TRBV6-5 and TRBJ2-1; tentative D call: TRBD2 (5 bases). Germline V lookup: CDR1 MNHEY, CDR2 SVGAGI. The V end lost 6 bases, the J end lost 4 bases, and 7 bases lay between the germline ends. The CDR3 totals 12 residues. The CDR3 DNA follows: TGTGCCAGCAGCCGGGATTACAATGAGCAGTTCTTC. Translated, it gives CASSRDYNEQFF.

The rearrangement joins TRBV19 to TRBJ2-3; 8 positions agree with TRBD2. CDR1 LNHDA and CDR2 SQIVND come from the germline V gene (reference sequence). The CDR3 has 15 amino acids. V lost 4 bases, J lost 3 bases, and 6 bases stayed unmatched. As DNA, the CDR3 is TGTGCCAGTAGTACTCGGGAGGGAGGAACAGATACGCAGTATTTT. Amino acid sequence: CASSTREGGTDTQYF.

This clone appeared once. This chain connects TRBV5-4 to TRBJ2-5; TRBD2 agrees at 13 bases. The junction had 6 bases not matched to a gene; V was cut back by 3 bases and J by 4 bases. The CDR3 sequence is 16 residues long. Germline CDR1 SGHNT, CDR2 YYREEE (reference sequence). CDR3 residues: CASSSPGLAGSETQYF. Written as DNA, the CDR3 is TGTGCCAGCAGCTCCCCGGGACTAGCGGGATCAGAGACCCAGTACTTC.

This rearrangement joins TRBV7-9 to TRBJ2-1; 7 bases align to TRBD2. The CDR3 consists of 15 residues. V gave up 3 bases and J gave up 6 bases; unmatched junction bases: 8. CDR1 is SEHNR, CDR2 FQNEAQ, per germline (reference sequence). In DNA, the CDR3 is TGTGCCAGCAGCTTGACTAGCCAATCTTTCAATGAGCAGTTCTTC. Translated: CASSLTSQSFNEQFF.

In this sample, this clone turned up a few times. The CDR3 DNA follows: TGTGCCAGCAGCAAAAGACACAACAGGGGGCAGGAAAAACTGTTTTTT. This translates into CASSKRHNRGQEKLFF. The chain is built from TRBV21-1 and TRBJ1-4; the D call in the table, TRBD1, was not verified against the DNA. TRBV21-1 is recorded as a pseudogene. This CDR3 has 16 amino acids.

The CDR3 sequence is CASSQGAGPYEQYF. The CDR3 DNA follows: TGTGCCAGCAGTCAAGGGGCAGGGCCCTACGAGCAGTACTTC. This chain joins TRBV7-3 and TRBJ2-7, with D perhaps TRBD1 (5 bases). Germline V CDR1 and CDR2: SGHTA, FQGTGA. Trimming shortened V by 6 bases and J by 2 bases, and 14 bases separated the two germline ends. The CDR3 totals 14 residues.

This chain links TRBV7-9 with TRBJ2-1; 9 nucleotides line up with TRBD1. This CDR3 has 16 amino acids. Germline trimming cut 5 bases from V and 2 bases from J; bases unmatched to any gene: 7. CDR1 and CDR2 (germline): SEHNR, FQNEAQ (reference sequence). The CDR3 DNA reads TGTGCCAGCAGCGCGGCGGGACAGGGTCCCTACAATGAGCAGTTCTTC. Translation: CASSAAGQGPYNEQFF.

The chain has TRBV10-1 and TRBJ2-1; the match to TRBD2 covers 12 bases. Germline trimming cut 6 bases from V and 11 bases from J; bases unmatched to any gene: 5. The CDR3 is 13 amino acids. The germline V gene has CDR1 WNHNN and CDR2 SYGVQD (reference sequence). The CDR3 DNA sequence: TGCGCCAGCAGCCTAGCGGGAGGGCCGAAGCAGTTCTTC. The encoded protein is CASSLAGGPKQFF.

This rearrangement joins TRBV5-1 to TRBJ1-2; D is undetermined. The V and J ends lost 0 bases and 4 bases respectively, with 13 bases between them. This CDR3 is built from 15 residues. Per germline, CDR1 SGHRS and CDR2 YFSETQ. The CDR3 loop reads CASSLDPSTAYGYTF. DNA for the CDR3: TGCGCCAGCAGCTTGGACCCCTCCACCGCCTATGGCTACACCTTC.

V usage is TRBV7-2 and J usage is TRBJ2-3; no reliable D call. Trimming cost V 5 bases and J 2 bases, with 5 bases left between them. CDR3 length: 12 residues. The germline CDR1 and CDR2 sequences are SGHTA and FQGNSA. CDR3: CASSRLTDTQYF. CDR3 in DNA: TGTGCCAGCAGCCGTCTCACAGATACGCAGTATTTT.

This chain connects TRBV9 to TRBJ2-3; 7 bases map to TRBD2. From germline, CDR1 is SGDLS and CDR2 YYNGEE. Germline trimming cut 0 bases from V and 4 bases from J; bases unmatched to any gene: 11. The CDR3 totals 17 residues. The CDR3: CASSVGGAGELSDTQYF. CDR3 nucleotide sequence: TGTGCCAGCAGCGTAGGCGGTGCGGGAGAGTTGTCAGATACGCAGTATTTT.

The rearrangement joins TRBV6-1 to TRBJ2-7; maybe TRBD1 (5 bases). The CDR3 consists of 13 residues. Germline assignment: CDR1 MNHNS and CDR2 SASEGT. The V end lost 10 bases, the J end lost 2 bases, and 15 bases lay between the germline ends. Here the CDR3 DNA reads TGTGCCACCAACAGGTCCCCCACCTACGAGCAGTACTTC. Its translation: CATNRSPTYEQYF.

Notes on this clone: The junction departs from germline at one end; a sequencing error may be responsible. The chain has TRBV7-7 and TRBJ1-4; 8 bases line up with TRBD1. There are 14 residues in the CDR3. Germline CDR1 and CDR2: SSHAT and FNYEAQ (reference sequence). CDR3 nucleotide sequence: TGTGCTAGCAGCCCCGGGACAGGCGGTGAAAAACTGTTTTTT. It translates to CASSPGTGGEKLFF.

The chain uses TRBV5-4 and TRBJ1-1; no definite D call. V dropped 2 bases and J dropped 1 base, with 12 bases sitting between them. Germline CDR1 and CDR2: SGHNT and YYREEE (reference sequence). The CDR3 sequence is 15 residues long. For the CDR3, the DNA is TGTGCCAGCAGCTTTCCCGGTGAGCGGAACACTGAAGCTTTCTTT. This encodes CASSFPGERNTEAFF.

This chain joins TRBV18 and TRBJ2-5, with 8 nucleotides matching TRBD2. Per germline, CDR1 KGHSH and CDR2 LQKENI. The CDR3 is 15 residues long. Trimming took 3 bases from V and 2 from J; bases not matched to a gene: 5. CDR3 nucleotide sequence: TGTGCCAGCTCACCGGACTCTAGCGGGCAAGAGACCCAGTACTTC. Its translation is CASSPDSSGQETQYF.

The chain uses TRBV18 and TRBJ1-1, with D hard to call. Germline loops: CDR1 KGHSH, CDR2 LQKENI. V was shortened by 3 bases and J by 1 base, with 9 bases between the two germline ends. The CDR3 runs 14 residues. CDR3 residues: CASSPPAGNTEAFF. The CDR3 coding sequence is TGTGCCAGCTCACCGCCGGCGGGGAACACTGAAGCTTTCTTT.

The chain links TRBV6-1 to TRBJ1-2; D is unresolved. Trimming removed 4 bases at V and 6 bases at J, with 18 bases between. This CDR3 contains 15 residues. Germline lookup yields CDR1 MNHNS and CDR2 SASEGT. CDR3 in amino acids: CASSAPYGSQDGYTF. For the CDR3, the DNA is TGTGCCAGCAGTGCCCCCTACGGGAGCCAGGATGGCTACACCTTC.

The V and J genes are TRBV6-1 and TRBJ2-7; a weak D match, TRBD2 (6 bases). The length of the CDR3 is 13 residues. Germline V gene lookup returns CDR1 MNHNS and CDR2 SASEGT. V lost 6 bases and J lost 0, with 9 bases in between. The CDR3 sequence is CASSGGTSYEQYF. Written as DNA, the CDR3 is TGTGCCAGCAGCGGGGGAACCTCCTACGAGCAGTACTTC.